In its sample, the clone carrying this T cell receptor beta chain was seen many times. Its antigen is undetermined. The data belong to a study of identical twins. Template switching supplied a universal primer site; unique molecular identifiers were carried on the cDNA. Each CDR3 protein gets one entry after TCRdb re-called the 5' RACE reads with MiXCR. The sample lists about 530,000 distinct CDR3 sequences; approximately 20% were seen once. Points from the study as a whole: Less excess twin sharing appeared in beta out-of-frame sequences. The abundant beta clonotypes from cord blood had fewer insertions, and memory repertoires had none of this.

The CDR3 contains 14 residues. Unmatched junction bases numbered 6, after V lost 7 bases and J lost 6 bases. The sample was also reused in another study, on yellow fever vaccine responses in identical twins. This second study says: Twins reportedly showed a vaccine T cell response that seemed partly convergent and partly personalized.

The chain carries TRBV12-3 or TRBV12-4 and TRBJ2-1, with TRBD2 matching 10 bases. The sequencing sample was made of CD4+ T cells sorted from blood. This clonotype originated in a woman in her late teens or twenties in good health. The CDR3 spells CASTLGLASNEQFF. DNA of the CDR3: TGTGCCAGCACTTTGGGACTAGCGTCCAATGAGCAGTTCTTC.